These 26 T cell receptor beta chains originate from one sample sequenced in a study of blood T cell repertoires in COVID-19. Clones were read by immunoSEQ multiplex PCR, and TCRdb kept only the in-frame ones, dropping some. The sample carries 200,000 to 300,000 clones, about 87% recorded once. The sequencing sample was made of peripheral blood. Every receptor here comes from a middle-aged woman with acute or convalescent COVID-19.

The chain carries TRBV6-1 and TRBJ1-1; TRBD1 might be the D (6 bases). V lost 4 bases to trimming and J lost 0 bases, with 21 bases between them. Germline loops: CDR1 MNHNS, CDR2 SASEGT. CDR3 size: 18 residues. The CDR3 sequence is CASSARTLAGAMNTEAFF. In DNA, the CDR3 is TGTGCCAGCAGTGCGCGGACCTTAGCGGGGGCAATGAACACTGAAGCTTTCTTT.

CDR3 DNA: TGTGCCAGCAGTTACGAGTCGGGTGCCAAAAACATTCAGTACTTC. It translates to CASSYESGAKNIQYF. This rearrangement joins TRBV6-6 to TRBJ2-4; no definite D call. The V gene's germline CDR1 is MNHNY and CDR2 SVGAGI (reference sequence). V lost 2 bases and J 1 base, leaving 9 bases between the germline ends. This CDR3 comprises 15 residues.

This rearrangement joins TRBV29-1 to TRBJ1-2, with D tentatively TRBD1 (6 bases). This CDR3 is 17 amino acids long. Trimming shortened V by 4 bases and J by 2 bases, and 23 bases separated the two germline ends. The germline V gene encodes CDR1 SQVTM and CDR2 ANQGSEA. The CDR3 is CSVAYRDTTVLNYGYTF. CDR3 DNA sequence: TGCAGCGTTGCTTACCGGGACACGACCGTTTTGAACTATGGCTACACCTTC. The full variable domain, completed using reference TRBV29-1 and TRBJ1-2, is SAVISQKPSRDICQRGTSLTIQCQVDSQVTMMFWYRQQPGQSLTLIATANQGSEATYESGFVIDKFPISRPNLTFSTLTVSNMSPEDSSIYLCSVAYRDTTVLNYGYTFGSGTRLTVV.

The sample holds a few counts of this clone. Different DNA sequences within this sample yield the same CDR3. The chain employs TRBV29-1 and TRBJ1-5; the D is unclear. The CDR3 runs 13 residues. With 6 bases removed from V and 0 bases from J, the gap between germline ends came to 9 bases. From germline, CDR1 is SQVTM and CDR2 ANQGSEA. DNA of the CDR3: TGCAGCGTGGCCCGGGATAGCAATCAGCCCCAGCATTTT. Its translation is CSVARDSNQPQHF.

This chain joins TRBV19 and TRBJ1-4; TRBD1 agrees at 7 bases. With V trimmed by 7 bases and J by 7 bases, 15 bases remained unmatched. The CDR3 totals 16 residues. Germline-derived CDR1 and CDR2 are LNHDA and SQIVND (reference sequence). The CDR3 here is CASNEGASSWAEKLFF. Written as DNA, the CDR3 is TGTGCCAGTAATGAGGGGGCCTCATCTTGGGCTGAAAAACTGTTTTTT.

This chain connects TRBV2 to TRBJ2-5; no clear D. The germline V and J ends were trimmed by 5 bases and 5 bases, with 15 bases remaining between them. CDR3 length: 14 residues. Per germline, CDR1 SNHLY and CDR2 FYNNEI. As DNA, the CDR3 is TGTGCCAGCAGTACACTGGCGGCTCAGGAGACCCAGTACTTC. Protein sequence: CASSTLAAQETQYF.

This chain uses TRBV2 with TRBJ1-1; D unclear. Germline CDR1 is SNHLY and CDR2 is FYNNEI. CDR3 length equals 11 residues. V was cut by 9 bases and J by 4 bases, with 9 bases left in between. CDR3 coding DNA: TGTGCCAGGTTTGGAGGCACTGAAGCTTTCTTT. Amino acids: CARFGGTEAFF.

This chain uses TRBV5-1 with TRBJ1-1; the D gene is possibly TRBD1 (5 bases). V dropped 3 bases and J dropped 7 bases, with 10 bases sitting between them. Looked up from germline, CDR1 is SGHRS and CDR2 is YFSETQ. CDR3 size: 12 residues. CDR3 sequence (DNA): TGCGCCAGCAGCTCGATTGACAGTGAAGCTTTCTTT. Translating it yields CASSSIDSEAFF.

This clone was detected a few times. CDR3 DNA sequence: TGTGCCAGCAGTGTACCTGCGGAGGGACAGGCTAACTATGGCTACACCTTC. Translating gives CASSVPAEGQANYGYTF. V gene TRBV2 combines with J gene TRBJ1-2; 8 bases fit TRBD1. This CDR3 has 17 residues. CDR1 and CDR2 (germline): SNHLY, FYNNEI. V shed 4 bases, J shed 0 bases, and the junction held 10 bases outside the gene matches.

This chain connects TRBV7-2 to TRBJ2-7; 11 nucleotides match TRBD1. This CDR3 comprises 15 residues. Germline V gene data show CDR1 as SGHTA and CDR2 as FQGNSA. The trim removed 4 bases at V and 6 bases at J, leaving 8 bases unmatched. CDR3 in DNA: TGTGCCAGCAGCTCGAGGGGACAGGGGGGAGGCGAGCAGTACGTC. Encoded protein: CASSSRGQGGGEQYV.

This CDR3 reads CASSLTLLAGAPTDTQYF. The CDR3 nucleotides are TGCGCCAGCAGCTTAACGCTTCTAGCGGGGGCCCCCACAGATACGCAGTATTTT. The chain has TRBV5-1 and TRBJ2-3, with 10 positions matching TRBD2. Germline CDR1 is SGHRS and CDR2 is YFSETQ. The CDR3 totals 18 residues. Losses at the gene ends were 2 bases for V and 2 bases for J; bases not matched to a gene: 11. The full variable domain, rest sourced from reference TRBV5-1 and TRBJ2-3, is KAGVTQTPRYLIKTRGQQVTLSCSPISGHRSVSWYQQTPGQGLQFLFEYFSETQRNKGNFPGRFSGRQFSNSRSEMNVSTLELGDSALYLCASSLTLLAGAPTDTQYFGPGTRLTVL.

J is TRBJ1-4 and V is TRBV29-1; possibly TRBD1 for D (5 bases). The germline V gene has CDR1 SQVTM and CDR2 ANQGSEA. The CDR3 spans 11 residues. V was shortened by 4 bases and J by 7 bases, with 7 bases between the two germline ends. The CDR3 sequence is CSVAQGEKLFF. CDR3 coding DNA: TGCAGCGTTGCCCAGGGTGAAAAACTGTTTTTT.

This clone was recorded once. This sequence joins TRBV19 and TRBJ2-7; a weak D match, TRBD1 (5 bases). V was pared by 8 bases and J by 0 bases, with 20 bases between. CDR1 is LNHDA and CDR2 is SQIVND in the germline V gene (reference sequence). The CDR3 runs to 16 residues. As DNA, the CDR3 is TGTGCCAGTTCGCCAGACAGCCCCTACTCCTCCTACGAGCAGTACGTC. The encoded protein is CASSPDSPYSSYEQYV.

The chain employs TRBV7-8 and TRBJ1-1; no firm D call. V dropped 1 base and J dropped 2 bases, with 11 bases sitting between them. CDR3 length: 15 amino acids. The germline V gene encodes CDR1 SGHVS and CDR2 FQNEAQ. Here the CDR3 reads CASSLVRGFNTEAFF. CDR3 in DNA: TGTGCCAGCAGCTTAGTTCGGGGTTTCAACACTGAAGCTTTCTTT.

This clone was seen once. V and J are TRBV14 and TRBJ2-2; tentative D call: TRBD1 (6 bases). Per germline, CDR1 SGHDN and CDR2 FVKESK. V was trimmed by 4 bases and J by 5 bases, leaving 11 bases between them. The CDR3 runs 14 residues. Here the CDR3 DNA reads TGTGCCAGCAGCCTATACAGGGCTACCGGGGAGCTGTTTTTT. This gives the protein CASSLYRATGELFF.

This chain joins TRBV11-2 and TRBJ1-2; D call uncertain. The length of the CDR3 is 15 residues. Trimming cost V 5 bases and J 4 bases, with 17 bases left between them. Per germline, CDR1 SGHAT and CDR2 FQNNGV. The CDR3 region has the DNA TGTGCCAGCAGCCCCGTTCGAGGGAGAGCCTATGGCTACACCTTC. Its protein is CASSPVRGRAYGYTF.

The rearrangement joins TRBV6-5 to TRBJ2-3, with 9 bases identical to TRBD2. The CDR3 is 15 amino acids. With 6 bases clipped from V and 0 bases from J, the junction kept 4 bases outside the gene matches. Germline V CDR1 and CDR2: MNHEY, SVGAGI. DNA for the CDR3: TGTGCCAGCAGCGGCGGACTAGCGAGCACAGATACGCAGTATTTT. Its translation is CASSGGLASTDTQYF.

V usage is TRBV2 and J usage is TRBJ1-2; D is ambiguous. The CDR3 runs to 13 residues. The germline V gene has CDR1 SNHLY and CDR2 FYNNEI. V was clipped by 4 bases and J by 4 bases, with 10 bases between them. CDR3 DNA sequence: TGTGCCAGCAGTGTCGGGGAGGGCTATGGCTACACCTTC. Translated, it gives CASSVGEGYGYTF.

This clone is a singleton in its sample. The V call is TRBV2, the J call TRBJ2-3, with 8 positions matching TRBD2. This CDR3 has 15 amino acids. V dropped 6 bases and J dropped 6; count of bases not matched to a gene: 11. Germline V gene data show CDR1 as SNHLY and CDR2 as FYNNEI. The CDR3 coding sequence is TGTGCCAGCAGCGAACTCCGGGGGGGCGCGGATACGCAGTATTTT. Translated: CASSELRGGADTQYF.

This sequence joins TRBV6-1 and TRBJ1-4; TRBD1 matches at 7 bases. After removal of 1 base from V and 4 bases from J, the junction contained 3 bases not matched to a gene. The CDR3 extends over 15 amino acids. Germline lookup yields CDR1 MNHNS and CDR2 SASEGT. The CDR3 sequence: CASSEGGQINEKLFF. The DNA for the CDR3 is TGTGCCAGCAGTGAAGGGGGACAGATTAATGAAAAACTGTTTTTT.

The V call is TRBV2, the J call TRBJ1-2; D is ambiguous. The CDR3 contains 15 residues. The V gene's germline CDR1 is SNHLY and CDR2 FYNNEI. V lost 7 bases and J lost 8, with 23 bases in between. The CDR3 is CASKQAVVRFKGYTF. The DNA for the CDR3 is TGTGCCAGCAAACAAGCGGTGGTACGGTTTAAGGGCTACACCTTC.

This sequence joins TRBV19 and TRBJ1-6, with a weak D call TRBD1 (6 bases). Trimming pared 6 bases from V and 0 bases from J, leaving 12 bases between. Germline CDR1 and CDR2: LNHDA and SQIVND (reference sequence). The CDR3 is 16 amino acids. Here the CDR3 reads CASREQGSSYNSPLHF. CDR3 nucleotide sequence: TGTGCCAGTAGGGAGCAGGGGAGCTCCTATAATTCACCCCTCCACTTT. The full variable domain, its missing parts supplied by reference TRBV19 and TRBJ1-6, is DGGITQSPKYLFRKEGQNVTLSCEQNLNHDAMYWYRQDPGQGLRLIYYSQIVNDFQKGDIAEGYSVSREKKESFPLTVTSAQKNPTAFYLCASREQGSSYNSPLHFGNGTRLTVT.

This chain's CDR3 is CASRGNRAGEAFF. CDR3 bases: TGTGCCAGCAGGGGGAACAGGGCCGGTGAAGCTTTCTTT. This chain uses TRBV6-4 with TRBJ1-1; a weak D match, TRBD1 (6 bases). The CDR3 is 13 residues long. CDR1 is MRHNA and CDR2 is SNTAGT in the germline V gene. Trimming left V 6 bases short and J 7 bases short, with 15 bases between.

The chain couples TRBV21-1 to TRBJ2-7; the DNA was not compared with TRBD2, the D call given in the table. TRBV21-1 is noted as a pseudogene. The CDR3 extends over 15 amino acids. The CDR3 sequence: CASSAAGGFSYEQYV. The CDR3 nucleotides are TGTGCCAGCAGCGCGGCCGGGGGTTTCTCCTACGAGCAGTACGTC.

The J gene is TRBJ1-5, the V gene TRBV30; D may be TRBD1 (6 bases). The CDR3 has 13 residues. V lost 3 bases to trimming and J lost 5 bases, with 11 bases between them. From germline, CDR1 is GTSNPN and CDR2 SVGIG (reference sequence). The CDR3 bases are TGTGCCTGGAGCCAGGGGAAGTATCAGCCCCAGCATTTT. Translated: CAWSQGKYQPQHF.

The chain combines TRBV14 with TRBJ1-2; D possibly corresponds to TRBD1 (6 bases). This CDR3 comprises 17 residues. V gave up 0 bases and J gave up 8 bases, with 22 bases separating them. CDR1 and CDR2 from the germline V gene are SGHDN and FVKESK. The CDR3 is CASSQEVGADKPLGYTF. The CDR3 DNA is TGTGCCAGCAGCCAAGAGGTGGGGGCAGACAAGCCTCTGGGCTACACCTTC. Full variable domain (outside the CDR3, taken from reference TRBV14 and TRBJ1-2): EAGVTQFPSHSVIEKGQTVTLRCDPISGHDNLYWYRRVMGKEIKFLLHFVKESKQDESGMPNNRFLAERTGGTYSTLKVQPAELEDSGVYFCASSQEVGADKPLGYTFGSGTRLTVV.